This T cell receptor beta chain originates from a study of blood T cells in healthy people across ages. Overall study findings and caveats: It was not known whether donors were CMV positive (a possible confounder of expanded clonotype changes). Estimated diversity, derived from one million T cells, was regarded as an underestimate.

V was trimmed by 0 bases and J by 0 bases, leaving 13 bases between them. Germline CDR1 SGHRS, CDR2 YFSETQ. This CDR3 comprises 18 residues. This clonotype has more than one count but fewer than ten. Its target is unknown. The authors ran a second PCR of about 6 to 12 cycles using a sample-barcoded 5' primer and a J-beta primer mix. Via MiXCR, TCRdb re-called the 5' RACE reads, giving one row per CDR3 protein. The repertoire holds 1.5 million to 2 million distinct CDR3 sequences, with around 50% as singletons. The TCR originated in a woman aged 40-49 years in good health. Sequenced: blood. V and J are TRBV5-1 and TRBJ2-6; the D gene is possibly TRBD2 (6 bases). The CDR3 DNA is TGCGCCAGCAGCTTGGTCGGGGGTGTAAACTCTGGGGCCAACGTCCTGACTTTC. Translation gives CASSLVGGVNSGANVLTF.